This T cell receptor (beta chain) was sequenced for a study of blood T cell dynamics during melanoma immunotherapy. Study details: Patients with metastatic melanoma got pembrolizumab or nivolumab-ipilimumab as first-line care. Study findings and constraints: Cell-free DNA CDR3 sequences most resembled the immune-effector CD8+ subset, which was also most clonal.

In its sample, this clone was seen once. Antigen unknown. All DNA from each sorted CD8+ subset was loaded. The assay was immunoSEQ multiplex PCR, and TCRdb's table has in-frame clones only and misses some. The sample carries fewer than 4,500 clones, approximately 97% recorded once. The germline V gene encodes CDR1 SEHNR and CDR2 FQNEAQ (reference sequence). The CDR3 is 18 residues long. The V gene end was trimmed by 2 bases and the J gene end by 0 bases; junction bases not matched to a gene: 7. The time point was: pre-treatment baseline. One draw preceded checkpoint blockade; another followed its first cycle at week 3.

Sequences were derived from effector memory CD8+ T cells from blood, sampled from a patient treated with checkpoint blockade. The rearrangement uses TRBV7-9 and TRBJ2-6; 7 bases are shared with TRBD2. This TCR came from a human donor with melanoma. CDR3 loop: CASSLRLAAPSGANVLTF. CDR3 sequence (DNA): TGTGCCAGCAGCTTAAGGCTAGCGGCACCCTCTGGGGCCAACGTCCTGACTTTC.